Below, 15 T cell receptor beta chains from the same sample are listed, as sequenced in a study of cytomegalovirus exposure and HLA in healthy donors. The PCR ran on 60 Vbeta and 13 Jbeta primers. Data came from immunoSEQ multiplex PCR; TCRdb stores just in-frame clones and leaves some out. Among 60,000 or so clones listed, roughly 80% were seen once. What was sequenced was PBMCs. All receptors derive from a woman aged 40 to 50 in good health and CMV-seropositive.

This chain links TRBV10-1 with TRBJ2-3, with a weak D call TRBD2 (6 bases). The V end was cut by 7 bases, the J end by 1 base, with 9 bases between. This CDR3 is built from 13 residues. Germline V CDR1 and CDR2: WNHNN, SYGVQD (reference sequence). The CDR3 DNA reads TGCGCCAGCAAAGCTAGCGGCACAGATACGCAGTATTTT. This sequence encodes CASKASGTDTQYF.

The rearrangement uses TRBV5-6 and TRBJ2-5; D is unclear. The last part of the DNA fits TRBJ2-7 better; the J call may be wrong. This CDR3 contains 14 residues. From germline, CDR1 is SGHDT and CDR2 YYEEEE. CDR3 nucleotides: TGTGCCAGCAGCTTGGGGCGCAGGATTGTCGAGCAGTACTTC. The encoded protein is CASSLGRRIVEQYF.

This clone has only a few counts. The chain couples TRBV7-2 to TRBJ2-7, with a weak D call TRBD1 (6 bases). Germline values: CDR1 SGHTA, CDR2 FQGNSA. The V and J ends lost 4 bases and 2 bases respectively, with 15 bases between them. The CDR3 loop spans 15 amino acids. CDR3 DNA sequence: TGTGCCAGCAGCTCCCAGGGTCAGGGGACCTACGAGCAGTACTTC. It codes for CASSSQGQGTYEQYF.

This chain uses TRBV19 with TRBJ1-2, with 12 positions matching TRBD1. V lost 8 bases, J lost 3 bases, and 4 bases stayed unmatched. The V gene's germline CDR1 is LNHDA and CDR2 SQIVND (reference sequence). The CDR3 consists of 14 residues. The CDR3 nucleotides read TGTGCCAGTCTCAGGGACAGGGGGCACTATGGCTACACCTTC. The encoded protein is CASLRDRGHYGYTF.

The chain is built from TRBV5-1 and TRBJ1-1, with 8 bases lining up with TRBD1. The CDR3 extends over 13 amino acids. V dropped 4 bases and J dropped 8; count of bases not matched to a gene: 7. Germline V lookup: CDR1 SGHRS, CDR2 YFSETQ. CDR3 in DNA: TGCGCCAGCAGCGTCACAGGGGGGCAAGAAGCTTTCTTT. It specifies CASSVTGGQEAFF.

This sequence joins TRBV9 and TRBJ2-7, with a weak D call TRBD1 (6 bases). Looked up from germline, CDR1 is SGDLS and CDR2 is YYNGEE. This CDR3 is 14 amino acids long. Trimming removed 6 bases from V and 2 bases from J, with 15 bases in between. The DNA of the CDR3 is TGTGCCAGCACCCCAGGGGCAGGGACCTACGAGCAGTACTTC. This sequence encodes CASTPGAGTYEQYF.

This clone appeared a few times. The chain couples TRBV5-3 to TRBJ1-2, with D perhaps matching TRBD1 (5 bases). TRBV5-3 is filed as an ORF, its function uncertain. This CDR3 has 13 amino acids. V lost 0 bases, J lost 7 bases, and 10 bases lay in between. CDR3 nucleotides: TGTGCCAGAAGCTTGGGCAGGGTGGGTGGCTACACCTTC. Translation gives CARSLGRVGGYTF.

V gene TRBV10-2 combines with J gene TRBJ1-2, with 8 bases aligning to TRBD1. With 2 bases clipped from V and 7 bases from J, the junction kept 6 bases outside the gene matches. The CDR3 length is 14 residues. CDR1 and CDR2 from the germline V gene are WSHSY and SAAADI. The CDR3 nucleotides are TGCGCCAGCAGTGAGGTCAGGGGGCCGGGTGGCTACACCTTC. Residues: CASSEVRGPGGYTF.

This sequence joins TRBV7-9 and TRBJ1-4; TRBD1 might be the D (5 bases). CDR1 is SEHNR and CDR2 is FQNEAQ in the germline V gene (reference sequence). CDR3 length: 18 amino acids. V lost 1 base, J lost 5 bases, and 20 bases lay in between. As DNA, the CDR3 is TGTGCCAGCAGCTTAGTTTTGATCAGGGACGGAGGGAATGAAAAACTGTTTTTT. It translates to CASSLVLIRDGGNEKLFF.

The chain uses TRBV4-1 and TRBJ2-5, with D perhaps matching TRBD2 (5 bases). Looked up from germline, CDR1 is MGHRA and CDR2 is YSYEKL. Trimming stripped 1 base from V and 1 base from J, with 10 bases between. CDR3 size: 15 residues. The CDR3 DNA is TGCGCCAGCAGCCAAGGGTCTAGCCCCCAAGAGACCCAGTACTTC. Amino acids: CASSQGSSPQETQYF.

The V gene is TRBV30, the J gene TRBJ1-2; D is unresolved. The CDR3 contains 15 residues. Trimming took 1 base from V and 3 from J, leaving 15 bases between them. Germline loops: CDR1 GTSNPN, CDR2 SVGIG (reference sequence). The chain's CDR3 is CAWSGVSQAYYGYTF. The DNA for the CDR3 is TGTGCCTGGAGTGGCGTGAGTCAGGCTTACTATGGCTACACCTTC.

The gene calls are TRBV6-1 and TRBJ2-3, with D possibly TRBD1 on 6 matching bases. Germline V gene lookup returns CDR1 MNHNS and CDR2 SASEGT. CDR3 length equals 15 residues. V was cut by 6 bases and J by 4 bases, with 17 bases left in between. The CDR3 loop is CASREGHPRADTQYF. The CDR3 nucleotides are TGTGCCAGCAGAGAGGGACACCCGAGAGCAGATACGCAGTATTTT.

This clone was picked up one time. The gene calls are TRBV19 and TRBJ1-1, with D possibly TRBD1 on 5 matching bases. V lost 6 bases, J lost 1 base, and 9 bases lay in between. CDR3 length: 13 amino acids. CDR1 is LNHDA, CDR2 SQIVND, per germline (reference sequence). The CDR3 loop reads CASSWGGNTEAFF. The CDR3 DNA reads TGTGCCAGTAGCTGGGGGGGGAACACTGAAGCTTTCTTT.

In this sample, this clone turned up a few times. This chain uses TRBV6-6 with TRBJ2-6, with 8 bases fitting TRBD1. The V segment lost 6 bases and the J segment 2 bases; nucleotides outside the gene matches: 3. The CDR3 totals 15 residues. The germline gives CDR1 MNHNY, CDR2 SVGAGI (reference sequence). The CDR3 protein is CASSLTGAGANVLTF. The CDR3 DNA sequence: TGTGCCAGCAGCCTGACAGGGGCTGGGGCCAACGTCCTGACTTTC.

This sequence joins TRBV19 and TRBJ1-4; a weak D match, TRBD1 (6 bases). The V and J ends lost 4 bases and 8 bases respectively, with 14 bases between them. Germline CDR1 reads LNHDA; CDR2 reads SQIVND (reference sequence). This CDR3 has 14 residues. The CDR3 nucleotides are TGTGCCAGTAGTACACAGGGATACGGCGAAAAACTGTTTTTT. Its translation is CASSTQGYGEKLFF.